These 9 T cell receptor beta chains originate from one sample sequenced in a study of blood T cells in healthy people across ages. Alongside a J-beta primer mix, a sample-barcoded 5' primer served in a second PCR lasting about 6 to 11 cycles. TCRdb reprocessed the 5' RACE reads with MiXCR, giving one entry per CDR3 protein. The sample includes over 1,500,000 distinct CDR3 sequences, around 50% of them seen just once. Sequencing was carried out using blood. The receptors were sampled from a middle-aged woman in good health.

J is TRBJ2-7 and V is TRBV6-1; D is undetermined. Germline CDR1 and CDR2: MNHNS and SASEGT. The V end lost 4 bases, the J end lost 0 bases, and 10 bases lay between the germline ends. CDR3 length: 14 residues. CDR3 in DNA: TGTGCCAGCAGTGTGACCTTCAGCTCCTACGAGCAGTACTTC. Its translation: CASSVTFSSYEQYF.

About this clonotype itself: The junction differs from germline at one of its ends, possibly a read error. This chain links TRBV5-1 with TRBJ1-2, with 7 bases identical to TRBD1. This CDR3 spans 13 amino acids. CDR1 is SGHRS, CDR2 YFSETQ, per germline. CDR3 residues: CASSPEGAYVYTF. CDR3 DNA sequence: TGCGCCAGCAGCCCAGAGGGGGCGTATGTCTACACCTTC.

The chain recombines TRBV6-6 with TRBJ1-2; TRBD1 matches 8 bases. The germline CDR1 and CDR2 sequences are MNHNY and SVGAGI (reference sequence). This CDR3 comprises 13 residues. The J segment lost 3 bases and the V segment lost 8 bases, leaving 5 bases of the junction unmatched. The CDR3 nucleotides read TGTGCCAGCTTGACAGGGGCTGACTATGGCTACACCTTC. It codes for CASLTGADYGYTF.

The V call is TRBV5-1, the J call TRBJ2-1; TRBD1 matches at 7 bases. Germline V lookup: CDR1 SGHRS, CDR2 YFSETQ. The CDR3 covers 15 residues. The ends lost 2 bases at V and 2 bases at J; junction bases unmatched: 4. The CDR3 DNA reads as TGCGCCAGCAGCTTACAGGGGCAAACCTACAATGAGCAGTTCTTC. Amino acid sequence: CASSLQGQTYNEQFF.

The chain has TRBV6-5 and TRBJ2-7; a weak D match, TRBD1 (6 bases). The DNA end lines up better with TRBJ2-5; the J call may be wrong. The CDR3 is made up of 18 amino acids. In germline, CDR1 is MNHEY, CDR2 SVGAGI. The CDR3 here is CASSYESRQGSMEETQYF. CDR3 DNA sequence: TGTGCCAGCAGTTACGAGAGTCGCCAGGGGTCCATGGAAGAGACCCAGTACTTC.

J is TRBJ2-7 and V is TRBV5-1; possibly TRBD2 for D (5 bases). Germline V CDR1 and CDR2: SGHRS, YFSETQ. The CDR3 has 16 residues. Trimming left V 0 bases short and J 2 bases short, with 15 bases between. Here the CDR3 DNA reads TGCGCCAGCAGCTTGGCCGGACTCAGCGTCCCCTACGAGCAGTACTTC. Its translation: CASSLAGLSVPYEQYF. Looking up the rest from reference TRBV5-1 and TRBJ2-7 gives the full variable domain: KAGVTQTPRYLIKTRGQQVTLSCSPISGHRSVSWYQQTPGQGLQFLFEYFSETQRNKGNFPGRFSGRQFSNSRSEMNVSTLELGDSALYLCASSLAGLSVPYEQYFGPGTRLTVT.

There are many counts of this clonotype. J is TRBJ2-1 and V is TRBV7-9, with 9 bases lining up with TRBD1. The CDR3 is made up of 16 amino acids. The germline gives CDR1 SEHNR, CDR2 FQNEAQ (reference sequence). V dropped 3 bases and J dropped 1; count of bases not matched to a gene: 4. CDR3 bases: TGTGCCAGCAGCTTCCCCGGGACAGGGTCCTACAATGAGCAGTTCTTC. The encoded protein is CASSFPGTGSYNEQFF.

This chain connects TRBV3-1 to TRBJ2-3; D is perhaps TRBD2 (7 bases). The CDR3 has 16 amino acids. Trimming took off 4 bases at V and 5 bases at J, with 19 bases between the two ends. CDR1 and CDR2 from the germline V gene are LGHDT and YNNKEL (reference sequence). CDR3: CASSPREGGRRDTQYF. The CDR3 region has the DNA TGTGCCAGCAGCCCCAGGGAGGGGGGGCGGAGAGATACGCAGTATTTT.

The chain has TRBV10-3 and TRBJ2-3; 10 bases line up with TRBD2. V trimming: 0 bases; J trimming: 2 bases; junction bases outside the gene matches: 5. Germline loops: CDR1 ENHRY, CDR2 SYGVKD. The CDR3 spans 17 residues. CDR3 sequence: CAISESQLAGITDTQYF. CDR3 DNA sequence: TGTGCCATCAGTGAGTCCCAACTAGCGGGGATCACAGATACGCAGTATTTT.